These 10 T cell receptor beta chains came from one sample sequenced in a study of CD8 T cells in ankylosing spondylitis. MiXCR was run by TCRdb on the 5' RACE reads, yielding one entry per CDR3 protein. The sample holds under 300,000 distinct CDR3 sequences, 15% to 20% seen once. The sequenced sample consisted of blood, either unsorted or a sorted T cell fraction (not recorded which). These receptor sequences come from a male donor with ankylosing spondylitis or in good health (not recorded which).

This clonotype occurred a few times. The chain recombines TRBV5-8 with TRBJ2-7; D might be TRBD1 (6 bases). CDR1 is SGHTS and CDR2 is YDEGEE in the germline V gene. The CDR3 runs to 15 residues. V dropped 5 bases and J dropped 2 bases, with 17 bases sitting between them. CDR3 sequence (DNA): TGTGCCAGCAGACCCCAGGGGTTAGCCCCCTACGAGCAGTACTTC. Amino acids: CASRPQGLAPYEQYF. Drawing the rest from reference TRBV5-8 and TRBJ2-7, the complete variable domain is EAGVTQSPTHLIKTRGQQATLRCSPISGHTSVYWYQQALGLGLQFLLWYDEGEERNRGNFPPRFSGRQFPNYSSELNVNALELEDSALYLCASRPQGLAPYEQYFGPGTRLTVT.

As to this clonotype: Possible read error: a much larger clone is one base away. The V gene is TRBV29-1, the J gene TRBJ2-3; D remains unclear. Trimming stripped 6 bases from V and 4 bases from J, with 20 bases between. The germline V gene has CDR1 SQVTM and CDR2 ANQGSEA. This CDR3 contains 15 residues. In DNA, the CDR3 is TGCAGCGTGGAGCCCGGGCCTAGTCCCGCAGATACGCAGTATTTT. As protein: CSVEPGPSPADTQYF.

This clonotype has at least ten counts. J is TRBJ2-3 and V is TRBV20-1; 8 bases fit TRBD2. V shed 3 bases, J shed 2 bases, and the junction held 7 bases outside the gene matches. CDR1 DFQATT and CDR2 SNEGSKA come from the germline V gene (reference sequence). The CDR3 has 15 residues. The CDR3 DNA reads TGCAGTGCTAGGGAAGCGGGAGCCTTCACAGATACGCAGTATTTT. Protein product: CSAREAGAFTDTQYF.

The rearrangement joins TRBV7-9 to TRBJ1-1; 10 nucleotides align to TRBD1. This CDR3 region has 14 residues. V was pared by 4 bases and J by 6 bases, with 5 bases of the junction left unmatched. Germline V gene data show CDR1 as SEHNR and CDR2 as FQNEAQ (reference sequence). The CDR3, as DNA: TGTGCCAGCAGCTCCCCGGGACAGGGGCCTGAAGCTTTCTTT. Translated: CASSSPGQGPEAFF. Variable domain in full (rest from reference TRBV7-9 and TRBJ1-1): DTGVSQNPRHKITKRGQNVTFRCDPISEHNRLYWYRQTLGQGPEFLTYFQNEAQLEKSRLLSDRFSAERPKGSFSTLEIQRTEQGDSAMYLCASSSPGQGPEAFFGQGTRLTVV.

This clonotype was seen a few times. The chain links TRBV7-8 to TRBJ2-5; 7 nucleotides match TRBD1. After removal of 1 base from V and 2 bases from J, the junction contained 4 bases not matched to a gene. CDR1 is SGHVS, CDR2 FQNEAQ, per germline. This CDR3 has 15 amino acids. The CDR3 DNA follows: TGTGCCAGCAGCTTAGGGGACAGAGAACAAGAGACCCAGTACTTC. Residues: CASSLGDREQETQYF.

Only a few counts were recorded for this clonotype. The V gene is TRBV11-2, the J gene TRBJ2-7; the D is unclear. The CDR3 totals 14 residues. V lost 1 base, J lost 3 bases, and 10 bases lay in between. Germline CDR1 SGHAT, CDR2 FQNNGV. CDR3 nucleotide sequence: TGTGCCAGCAGCTTAGGATGGCCGGGCTACGAGCAGTACTTC. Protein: CASSLGWPGYEQYF.

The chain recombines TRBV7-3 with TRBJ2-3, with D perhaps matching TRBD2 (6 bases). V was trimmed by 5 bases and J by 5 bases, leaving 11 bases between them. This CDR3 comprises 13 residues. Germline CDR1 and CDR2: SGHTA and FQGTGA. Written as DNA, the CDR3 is TGTGCCAGCAGCCCAATAGCGGAAGATACGCAGTATTTT. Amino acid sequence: CASSPIAEDTQYF. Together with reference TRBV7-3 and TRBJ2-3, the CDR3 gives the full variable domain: GAGVSQTPSNKVTEKGKYVELRCDPISGHTALYWYRQSLGQGPEFLIYFQGTGAADDSGLPNDRFFAVRPEGSVSTLKIQRTERGDSAVYLCASSPIAEDTQYFGPGTRLTVL.

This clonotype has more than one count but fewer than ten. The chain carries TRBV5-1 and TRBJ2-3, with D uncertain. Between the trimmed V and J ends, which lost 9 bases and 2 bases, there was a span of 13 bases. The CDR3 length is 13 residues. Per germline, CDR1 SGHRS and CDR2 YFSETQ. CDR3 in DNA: TGCGCCACTAAACTGGATTCCACAGATACGCAGTATTTT. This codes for CATKLDSTDTQYF.

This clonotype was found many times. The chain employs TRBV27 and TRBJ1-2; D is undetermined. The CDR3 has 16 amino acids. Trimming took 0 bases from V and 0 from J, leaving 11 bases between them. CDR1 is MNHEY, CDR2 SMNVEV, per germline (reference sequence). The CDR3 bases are TGTGCCAGCAGTTTATCGTACGGCGGCGCTAACTATGGCTACACCTTC. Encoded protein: CASSLSYGGANYGYTF.

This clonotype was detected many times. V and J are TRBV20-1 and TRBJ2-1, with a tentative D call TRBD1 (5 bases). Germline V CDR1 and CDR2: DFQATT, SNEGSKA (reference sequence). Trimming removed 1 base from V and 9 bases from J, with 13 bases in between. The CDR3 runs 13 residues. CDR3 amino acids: CSARGGFGAEQFF. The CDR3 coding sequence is TGCAGTGCTAGAGGGGGTTTTGGGGCTGAGCAGTTCTTC.